The next 15 T cell receptor beta chains were all read from a single sample in a study of blood T cells in healthy people across ages. The use of a sample-barcoded 5' primer and a J-beta primer mix characterized a second PCR of roughly 6 to 11 cycles. A single record per CDR3 protein comes from TCRdb applying MiXCR to the 5' RACE reads. The sample holds 700,000 to 900,000 distinct CDR3 sequences, more than 25% seen once. This sample was also put to use in a study of T cells of mothers and their children.

The sequencing input was blood. These receptors were obtained from a boy under 18 in good health.

The chain has TRBV28 and TRBJ2-6; 9 positions match TRBD1. This CDR3 contains 17 residues. The ends lost 2 bases at V and 2 bases at J; junction bases unmatched: 4. Germline V gives CDR1 MDHEN, CDR2 SYDVKM. CDR3 in amino acids: CASSLGTGTPGANVLTF. CDR3 DNA: TGTGCCAGCAGTTTAGGGACAGGGACGCCTGGGGCCAACGTCCTGACTTTC.

V gene TRBV11-2 combines with J gene TRBJ2-2; 8 positions agree with TRBD2. The CDR3 is 16 amino acids. Germline CDR1 SGHAT, CDR2 FQNNGV. J gave up 2 bases and V 9 bases, and 11 bases lay outside the gene matches. CDR3 sequence reads: CASGRRGGLNTGELFF. CDR3 sequence (DNA): TGTGCCAGTGGGCGCCGGGGGGGACTAAACACCGGGGAGCTGTTTTTT.

The chain links TRBV5-6 to TRBJ2-3, with 11 bases fitting TRBD2. The CDR3 sequence is 16 residues long. The germline V gene has CDR1 SGHDT and CDR2 YYEEEE. Trimming at V came to 0 bases and at J to 8 bases, leaving 8 bases not matched to a gene. CDR3 loop: CASSLELAGALGTQYF. CDR3 sequence (DNA): TGTGCCAGCAGCTTGGAACTAGCGGGAGCCCTGGGTACGCAGTATTTT.

The rearrangement uses TRBV3-1 and TRBJ2-3; 7 positions agree with TRBD2. Trimming took 1 base from V and 7 from J; bases not matched to a gene: 11. CDR1 is LGHDT, CDR2 YNNKEL, per germline (reference sequence). This CDR3 contains 16 residues. In DNA, the CDR3 is TGTGCCAGCAGCCAAGGTCCGGCGGGGGATGCCTATACGCAGTATTTT. Amino acid sequence: CASSQGPAGDAYTQYF.

This chain connects TRBV20-1 to TRBJ2-3; D is unresolved. V dropped 4 bases and J dropped 4 bases, with 9 bases sitting between them. This CDR3 has 12 residues. Germline CDR1 DFQATT, CDR2 SNEGSKA (reference sequence). CDR3 amino acids: CSATLDADTQYF. The CDR3 DNA sequence: TGCAGTGCTACGCTGGACGCAGATACGCAGTATTTT.

The rearrangement joins TRBV29-1 to TRBJ2-5, with D perhaps matching TRBD2 (6 bases). The DNA matches TRBJ2-7 better at its end, which makes the J call doubtful. Germline CDR1 reads SQVTM; CDR2 reads ANQGSEA. The CDR3 has 11 residues. The CDR3 DNA reads TGCAGTGGGGGGTCTGCCTACGAGCAGTACTTC. This codes for CSGGSAYEQYF.

V is TRBV5-4 and J is TRBJ2-7, with 7 bases aligning to TRBD1. The CDR3 is 15 residues long. V lost 4 bases and J lost 2; bases outside the gene matches: 9. The germline V gene has CDR1 SGHNT and CDR2 YYREEE (reference sequence). The CDR3 protein is CASSPDRARAYEQYF. CDR3 DNA sequence: TGTGCCAGCAGCCCCGACAGGGCGCGGGCCTACGAGCAGTACTTC.

The genes are TRBV5-4 and TRBJ1-2, with TRBD1 as a possible D gene (5 bases). With 1 base removed from V and 7 bases from J, the gap between germline ends came to 17 bases. Germline CDR1 SGHNT, CDR2 YYREEE (reference sequence). The CDR3 spans 15 residues. The CDR3 nucleotides read TGTGCCAGCAGCTTGCCGATAGGGGCTAAGAGTGGCTACACCTTC. The encoded protein is CASSLPIGAKSGYTF.

This sequence joins TRBV12-3 or TRBV12-4 and TRBJ2-1, with D possibly TRBD2 on 6 matching bases. CDR3 length: 15 amino acids. V was clipped by 7 bases and J by 2 bases, with 15 bases between them. CDR3 coding DNA: TGTGCCAGCACTACGGGGGTAGTACCCTACAATGAGCAGTTCTTC. This codes for CASTTGVVPYNEQFF.

This clonotype was counted between two and nine times. DNA of the CDR3: TGTGCCAGCAGCGTTTTACCGGCCGGAAGGAACTATGGCTACACCTTC. It is translated as CASSVLPAGRNYGYTF. V gene TRBV9 combines with J gene TRBJ1-2; no reliable D call. Trimming removed 2 bases at V and 2 bases at J, with 16 bases between. From germline, CDR1 is SGDLS and CDR2 YYNGEE. CDR3 length: 16 residues.

V is TRBV7-6 and J is TRBJ2-1, with 15 nucleotides matching TRBD2. CDR3 size: 19 residues. Germline CDR1 and CDR2: SGHVS and FNYEAQ. Trimming took 3 bases from V and 5 from J; bases not matched to a gene: 11. Written as DNA, the CDR3 is TGTGCCAGCAGCTTTTTGGGGGCGGGACTAGCGGGGGGCCACAATGAGCAGTTCTTC. Its protein product is CASSFLGAGLAGGHNEQFF.

To note about this clonotype: Its ends do not fully match the called genes, so a read error is possible. This rearrangement joins TRBV29-1 to TRBJ1-2; D uncertain. Per the germline V gene, CDR1 is SQVTM and CDR2 is ANQGSEA. CDR3 length equals 15 residues. CDR3: CSVEVGQTSYYGYTF. CDR3 bases: TGCAGCGTCGAAGTCGGGCAGACGTCCTACTATGGCTACACCTTC.

There are a few counts of this clonotype. This chain joins TRBV5-6 and TRBJ2-5; possibly TRBD2 for D (6 bases). Germline CDR1 SGHDT, CDR2 YYEEEE. Trimming removed 0 bases at V and 2 bases at J, with 14 bases between. This CDR3 comprises 16 residues. CDR3 amino acids: CASSLEDGTLQETQYF. CDR3 bases: TGTGCCAGCAGCTTGGAGGACGGGACTCTACAAGAGACCCAGTACTTC.

The V call is TRBV11-2, the J call TRBJ2-1, with D perhaps given as TRBD1 or TRBD2 (5 bases each). V lost 5 bases to trimming and J lost 8 bases, with 19 bases between them. Germline loops: CDR1 SGHAT, CDR2 FQNNGV. This CDR3 contains 15 residues. DNA for the CDR3: TGTGCCAGCAGCCCCCGCAGGGTTTTGGGGGATGAGCAGTTCTTC. Translating gives CASSPRRVLGDEQFF.

The chain is built from TRBV3-1 and TRBJ2-1; D unclear. The CDR3 is 13 residues long. CDR1 is LGHDT, CDR2 YNNKEL, per germline (reference sequence). V lost 1 base and J 7 bases, leaving 8 bases between the germline ends. The CDR3 spells CASSQGLSNEQFF. In DNA form, the CDR3 reads TGTGCCAGCAGCCAAGGACTTTCTAATGAGCAGTTCTTC.